This T cell receptor beta chain was recovered during a study of cytomegalovirus exposure and HLA in healthy donors. CDR3 size: 14 residues. The V end lost 2 bases, the J end lost 3 bases, and 10 bases lay between the germline ends. Germline CDR1 MNHEY, CDR2 SVGAGI. The PCR was carried out with 60 Vbeta primers and 13 Jbeta primers. Generated by immunoSEQ multiplex PCR, the TCRdb table keeps only in-frame clones and is missing some. The sample comprises about 210,000 clones, around 76% of which are singletons, and 6% rests with the top ten. Sequencing was performed on PBMCs. This receptor was taken from a man aged 40-49 years in good health and CMV-seropositive. This rearrangement joins TRBV6-5 to TRBJ2-5; D call uncertain. CDR3 region: CASSYRTEKETQYF. For the CDR3, the DNA is TGTGCCAGCAGTTACCGAACAGAGAAAGAGACCCAGTACTTC.